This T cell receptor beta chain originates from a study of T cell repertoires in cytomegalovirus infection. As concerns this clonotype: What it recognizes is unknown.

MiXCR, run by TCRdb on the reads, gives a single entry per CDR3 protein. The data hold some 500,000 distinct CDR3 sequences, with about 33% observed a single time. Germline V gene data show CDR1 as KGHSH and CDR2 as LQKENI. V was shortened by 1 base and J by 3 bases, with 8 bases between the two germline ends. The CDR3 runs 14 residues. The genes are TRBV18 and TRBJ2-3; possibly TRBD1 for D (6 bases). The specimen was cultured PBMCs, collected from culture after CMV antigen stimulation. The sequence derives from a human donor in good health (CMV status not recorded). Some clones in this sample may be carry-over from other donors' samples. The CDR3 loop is CASSPLGATDTQYF. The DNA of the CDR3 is TGTGCCAGCTCACCACTGGGGGCAACAGATACGCAGTATTTT.